These T cell receptor beta chains were read from a single sample in a study of T cells in Graves' hyperthyroidism and ophthalmopathy. Via MiXCR, TCRdb re-called the multiplex PCR reads, giving one row per CDR3 protein. The data show 300,000 to 400,000 distinct CDR3 sequences, roughly 14% seen once. Material for sequencing was blood. The receptors come from a woman in her thirties with Graves' hyperthyroidism. Both conserved end residues are part of each CDR3. D genes are given only for firm matches. The listing skips clone size in some rows; elsewhere it reads once, few, many or a size class.

j_gene,v_gene,abundance,d_gene,CDR3aa,CDR3nt
TRBJ2-1,TRBV30,few,TRBD1,CARSYGQGSEQFF,TGTGCCAGAAGCTACGGACAGGGGAGTGAGCAGTTCTTC
TRBJ1-5,TRBV19,NA,NA,CASSIEQGSGSSNQPQHF,TGTGCCAGTAGTATAGAGCAGGGCTCCGGGTCTAGCAATCAGCCCCAGCATTTT
TRBJ2-1,TRBV12-3/TRBV12-4,NA,NA,CASSRTTSNEQFF,TGTGCCAGCAGCCGGACTACTAGCAATGAGCAGTTCTTC
TRBJ1-5,TRBV29-1,many,NA,CSVTGTNSNQPQHF,TGCAGCGTTACGGGAACAAATAGCAATCAGCCCCAGCATTTT
TRBJ2-2,TRBV9,few,NA,CASSVGLATGELFF,TGTGCCAGCAGCGTAGGTCTAGCTACCGGGGAGCTGTTTTTT
TRBJ2-1,TRBV19,few,TRBD2,CASSLTSGSWNEQFF,TGTGCCAGTAGTCTAACTAGCGGGTCCTGGAATGAGCAGTTCTTC
TRBJ2-6,TRBV7-9,few,NA,CASSLGTVAGANVLTF,TGTGCCAGCAGCTTAGGGACTGTCGCTGGGGCCAACGTCCTGACTTTC
TRBJ2-7,TRBV29-1,many,TRBD1,CSVGKGASYEQYF,TGCAGCGTTGGTAAGGGGGCTTCGTACGAGCAGTACTTC
TRBJ2-5,TRBV27,many,TRBD1,CASSFGTGQETQYF,TGTGCCAGCAGTTTCGGGACAGGCCAAGAGACCCAGTACTTC
TRBJ2-1,TRBV28,many,NA,CASSPYSNEQFF,TGTGCCAGCAGTCCCTACAGCAATGAGCAGTTCTTC
TRBJ2-2,TRBV6-6,many,NA,CASSYAAGELFF,TGTGCCAGCAGTTACGCGGCCGGGGAGCTGTTTTTT
TRBJ2-5,TRBV7-9,few,NA,CASSSDGTGTRGETQYF,TGTGCCAGCAGCTCCGACGGGACCGGGACCCGCGGTGAGACCCAGTACTTC
TRBJ2-7,TRBV20-1,NA,TRBD2,CSVPRGDTYEQYF,TGCAGTGTTCCGCGGGGGGACACCTACGAGCAGTACTTC
TRBJ2-2,TRBV4-1,NA,NA,CASSLRRADTGELFF,TGCGCCAGCAGCCTTAGGCGGGCGGACACCGGGGAGCTGTTTTTT
TRBJ2-7,TRBV29-1,many,NA,CSVGTTYEQYF,TGCAGCGTTGGGACTACCTACGAGCAGTACTTC
TRBJ2-6,TRBV11-2,many,NA,CASSAYLGPSGANVLTF,TGTGCCAGCTCAGCTTATCTCGGCCCATCTGGGGCCAACGTCCTGACTTTC
TRBJ2-2,TRBV6-1,many,TRBD2,CASSWREGDTGELFF,TGTGCCAGCAGCTGGCGGGAGGGCGACACCGGGGAGCTGTTTTTT
TRBJ2-5,TRBV12-3/TRBV12-4,few,NA,CASSLSDSGRETQYF,TGTGCCAGCAGTTTAAGTGACAGCGGAAGGGAGACCCAGTACTTC
TRBJ2-5,TRBV20-1,NA,TRBD2,CSANPNSGRYQETQYF,TGCAGTGCTAACCCGAATAGCGGGAGGTACCAAGAGACCCAGTACTTC
TRBJ2-3,TRBV11-2,many,NA,CASSPGGSFTDTQYF,TGTGCCAGCAGCCCCGGCGGTAGTTTCACAGATACGCAGTATTTT
TRBJ2-7,TRBV11-2,many,NA,CASSLGLRGERYEQYF,TGTGCCAGCAGCTTAGGGCTGCGGGGTGAAAGATACGAGCAGTACTTC
TRBJ2-7,TRBV29-1,NA,NA,CSVEGADSYEQYF,TGCAGCGTTGAAGGAGCGGACTCCTACGAGCAGTACTTC
TRBJ2-1,TRBV9,many,NA,CASSVGGDEQFF,TGTGCCAGCAGCGTAGGGGGAGATGAGCAGTTCTTC
TRBJ1-2,TRBV5-1,NA,TRBD1,CASRTGVNYGYTF,TGCGCCAGCAGAACAGGGGTTAACTATGGCTACACCTTC
TRBJ1-1,TRBV7-8,many,TRBD1,CASSPGQGSGEAFF,TGTGCCAGCAGCCCCGGACAGGGTAGTGGTGAAGCTTTCTTT
TRBJ2-7,TRBV28,many,NA,CATLGPLGSDEQYF,TGTGCCACTCTAGGTCCTCTCGGGAGCGACGAGCAGTACTTC
TRBJ2-7,TRBV2,many,NA,CASLTQRSSYEQYF,TGTGCCAGTCTCACCCAGCGGAGCTCCTACGAGCAGTACTTC
TRBJ2-3,TRBV24-1,NA,NA,CATSDLVYTQYF,TGTGCCACCAGTGATCTGGTCTATACGCAGTATTTT
TRBJ2-3,TRBV20-1,many,TRBD2,CSARADLIAGTTDTQYF,TGCAGTGCTAGGGCTGATTTAATAGCGGGAACCACAGATACGCAGTATTTT
TRBJ1-2,TRBV6-5,many,NA,CASSYRRASNYGYTF,TGTGCCAGCAGTTACCGCAGGGCTTCTAACTATGGCTACACCTTC
TRBJ1-5,TRBV28,few,NA,CASSFPEGDSSNQPQHF,TGTGCCAGCAGTTTCCCGGAGGGGGATTCTAGCAATCAGCCCCAGCATTTT
TRBJ1-4,TRBV27,many,NA,CASRQDQANEKLFF,TGTGCCAGCAGACAGGACCAGGCTAATGAAAAACTGTTTTTT
TRBJ1-6,TRBV20-1,many,NA,CSARSQGVSPLHF,TGCAGTGCTAGATCGCAGGGTGTTTCACCCCTCCACTTT
TRBJ2-1,TRBV9,NA,TRBD2,CASSPTIAGGVNEQFF,TGTGCCAGCAGCCCGACCATAGCGGGAGGGGTCAATGAGCAGTTCTTC
TRBJ2-1,TRBV20-1,many,NA,CSARLGAHTNEQFF,TGCAGTGCTAGGCTTGGGGCTCACACAAATGAGCAGTTCTTC
TRBJ2-5,TRBV6-1,many,NA,CASRTGEETQYF,TGTGCCAGCCGTACGGGAGAGGAGACCCAGTACTTC
TRBJ2-1,TRBV19,many,TRBD2,CASTRTSGTSNEQFF,TGTGCCAGTACACGGACTAGCGGGACCAGCAATGAGCAGTTCTTC
TRBJ2-1,TRBV6-1,NA,TRBD1,CASSYTSLQGARTNEQFF,TGTGCCAGCAGTTATACCTCATTACAGGGGGCGAGGACAAATGAGCAGTTCTTC
TRBJ1-1,TRBV30,many,NA,CAWSVGGSLNTEAFF,TGTGCCTGGAGTGTAGGTGGGAGCTTGAACACTGAAGCTTTCTTT
TRBJ2-1,TRBV28,many,TRBD2,CASTPRAGSYNEQFF,TGTGCCAGCACCCCCCGAGCGGGGTCCTACAATGAGCAGTTCTTC
TRBJ1-1,TRBV7-2,NA,NA,CASSVNLAGDTEAFF,TGTGCCAGCAGCGTAAACCTTGCAGGGGACACTGAAGCTTTCTTT
TRBJ1-4,TRBV24-1,NA,NA,CATGDSGGNEKLFF,TGTGCCACCGGTGATTCCGGGGGGAATGAAAAACTGTTTTTT
TRBJ2-7,TRBV7-8,few,NA,CASSLTDTGPYEQYF,TGTGCCAGCAGCTTAACGGACACCGGACCCTACGAGCAGTACTTC
TRBJ2-1,TRBV30,few,TRBD2,CAWSVIASGRAYEQFF,TGTGCCTGGAGTGTTATCGCTAGCGGGAGGGCCTATGAGCAGTTCTTC
TRBJ2-1,TRBV7-9,many,NA,CASSLARLPTNEQFF,TGTGCCAGCAGCTTAGCCCGACTCCCGACCAATGAGCAGTTCTTC
TRBJ2-1,TRBV29-1,many,TRBD2,CSVDGRWREGHNEQFF,TGCAGCGTTGATGGCCGGTGGCGGGAGGGGCACAATGAGCAGTTCTTC
TRBJ2-1,TRBV29-1,few,NA,CSMRTSYNEQFF,TGCAGCATGAGGACGTCCTACAATGAGCAGTTCTTC
TRBJ2-7,TRBV15,many,NA,CATSRDLAGAEQYF,TGTGCCACCAGCAGAGATTTAGCCGGAGCCGAGCAGTACTTC
TRBJ2-7,TRBV11-2,NA,NA,CASRYGDTYEQYF,TGTGCCAGCAGATATGGGGATACCTACGAGCAGTACTTC